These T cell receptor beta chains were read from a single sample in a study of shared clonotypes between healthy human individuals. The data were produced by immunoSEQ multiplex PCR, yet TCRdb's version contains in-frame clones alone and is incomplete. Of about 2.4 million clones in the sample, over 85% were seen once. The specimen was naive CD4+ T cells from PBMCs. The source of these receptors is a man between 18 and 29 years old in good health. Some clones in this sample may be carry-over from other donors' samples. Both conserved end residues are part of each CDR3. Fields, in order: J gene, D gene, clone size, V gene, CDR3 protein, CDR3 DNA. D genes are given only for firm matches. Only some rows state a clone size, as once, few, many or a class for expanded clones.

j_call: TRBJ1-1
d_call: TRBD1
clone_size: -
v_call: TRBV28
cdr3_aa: CASSGTGGWNTEAFF
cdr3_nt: TGTGCCAGCAGTGGGACAGGAGGTTGGAACACTGAAGCTTTCTTT

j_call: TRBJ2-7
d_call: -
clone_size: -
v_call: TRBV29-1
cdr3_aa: CSALLQLRGEQYF
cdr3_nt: TGCAGCGCACTATTGCAACTTAGAGGGGAGCAGTACTTC

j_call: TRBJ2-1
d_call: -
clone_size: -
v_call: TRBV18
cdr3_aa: CASSPRLVEQFF
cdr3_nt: TGTGCCAGCTCTCCTCGACTGGTAGAGCAGTTCTTC

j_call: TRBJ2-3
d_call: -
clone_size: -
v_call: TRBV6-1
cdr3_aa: CASSAFGGVTDTQYF
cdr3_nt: TGTGCCAGCAGCGCATTTGGGGGAGTCACAGATACGCAGTATTTT

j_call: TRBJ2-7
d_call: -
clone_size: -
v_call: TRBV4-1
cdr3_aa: CASSHQGGAKSYEQYF
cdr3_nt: TGCGCCAGCAGCCACCAAGGGGGGGCCAAATCCTACGAGCAGTACTTC

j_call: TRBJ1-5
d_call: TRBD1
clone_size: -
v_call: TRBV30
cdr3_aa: CAWSVRLLGTGVNQPQHF
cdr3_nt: TGTGCCTGGAGTGTGAGATTGCTCGGGACAGGGGTCAATCAGCCCCAGCATTTT

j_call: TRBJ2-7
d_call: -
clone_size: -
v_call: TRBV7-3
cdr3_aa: CASSLGPAWDEQYF
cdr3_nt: TGTGCCAGCAGCTTAGGCCCCGCGTGGGACGAGCAGTACTTC

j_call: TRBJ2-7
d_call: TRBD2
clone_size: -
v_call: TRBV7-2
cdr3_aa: CASSLREVRGAGGQYF
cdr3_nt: TGTGCCAGCAGCTTACGGGAGGTGCGGGGGGCCGGAGGGCAGTACTTC

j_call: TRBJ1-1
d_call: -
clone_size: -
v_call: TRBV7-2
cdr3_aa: CASSLTRTAYNTEAFF
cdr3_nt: TGTGCCAGCAGCTTAACCCGGACAGCCTATAACACTGAAGCTTTCTTT

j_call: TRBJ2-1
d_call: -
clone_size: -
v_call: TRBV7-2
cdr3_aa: CASSAGTTPRQFF
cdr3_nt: TGTGCCAGCAGCGCCGGGACGACGCCCAGGCAGTTCTTC

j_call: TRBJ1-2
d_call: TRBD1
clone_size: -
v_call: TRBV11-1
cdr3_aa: CASSSGRGRFGYTF
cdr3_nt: TGTGCCAGCAGCTCGGGCAGGGGGCGATTTGGCTACACCTTC

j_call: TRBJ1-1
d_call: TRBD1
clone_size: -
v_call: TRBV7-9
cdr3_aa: CASSTGQGWNTEAFF
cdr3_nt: TGTGCCAGCAGCACTGGACAGGGTTGGAACACTGAAGCTTTCTTT

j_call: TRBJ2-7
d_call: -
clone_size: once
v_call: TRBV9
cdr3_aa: CASSVTSLASEQYF
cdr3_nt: TGTGCCAGCAGCGTGACCTCTCTAGCTTCCGAGCAGTACTTC

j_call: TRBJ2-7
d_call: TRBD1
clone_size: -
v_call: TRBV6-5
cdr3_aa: CASSPTGDREQYF
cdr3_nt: TGTGCCAGCAGTCCCACGGGGGACAGGGAGCAGTACTTC

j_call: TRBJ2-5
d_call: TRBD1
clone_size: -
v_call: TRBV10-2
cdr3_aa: CASSETRTGVETQYF
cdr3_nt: TGCGCCAGCAGTGAGACCCGGACAGGGGTCGAGACCCAGTACTTC

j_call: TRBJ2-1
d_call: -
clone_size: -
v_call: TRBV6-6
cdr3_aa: CASSGRDLEQFF
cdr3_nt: TGTGCCAGCAGTGGAAGGGACCTCGAGCAGTTCTTC

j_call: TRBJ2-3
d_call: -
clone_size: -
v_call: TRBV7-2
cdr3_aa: CASSFLHTDTQYF
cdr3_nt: TGTGCCAGCAGCTTCCTCCACACAGATACGCAGTATTTT

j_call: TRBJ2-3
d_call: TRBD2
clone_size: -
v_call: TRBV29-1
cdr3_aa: CSVASSGVSDTQYF
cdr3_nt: TGCAGCGTTGCATCTAGCGGGGTTTCAGATACGCAGTATTTT

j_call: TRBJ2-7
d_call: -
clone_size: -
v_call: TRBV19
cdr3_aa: CATQDYAEPYEQYF
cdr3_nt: TGTGCCACCCAAGACTATGCCGAGCCCTACGAGCAGTACTTC

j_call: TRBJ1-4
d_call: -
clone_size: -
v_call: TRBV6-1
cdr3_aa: CASRTQGYEKLFF
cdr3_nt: TGTGCCAGCCGGACCCAAGGTTATGAAAAACTGTTTTTT

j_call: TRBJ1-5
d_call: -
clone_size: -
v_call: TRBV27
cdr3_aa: CASGHRDFNQPQHF
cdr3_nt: TGTGCCAGCGGACACCGAGATTTCAATCAGCCCCAGCATTTT

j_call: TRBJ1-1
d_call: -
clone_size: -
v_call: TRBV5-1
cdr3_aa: CASSMTPGGRDTEAFF
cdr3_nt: TGCGCCAGCAGCATGACCCCCGGGGGGAGGGACACTGAAGCTTTCTTT

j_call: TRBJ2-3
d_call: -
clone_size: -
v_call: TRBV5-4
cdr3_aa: CASSLGQGTITDTQYF
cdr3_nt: TGTGCCAGCAGCTTGGGGCAGGGTACCATCACAGATACGCAGTATTTT

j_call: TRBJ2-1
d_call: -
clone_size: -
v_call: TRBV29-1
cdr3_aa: CSARRVNEQFF
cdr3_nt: TGCAGCGCCCGTCGGGTCAATGAGCAGTTCTTC

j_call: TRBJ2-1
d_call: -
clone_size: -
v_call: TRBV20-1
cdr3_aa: CSARRDTRGVF
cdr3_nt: TGCAGTGCGCGGAGGGACACTCGAGGGGTCTTC

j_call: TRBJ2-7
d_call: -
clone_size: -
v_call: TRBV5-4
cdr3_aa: CASSRGGPGYEQYF
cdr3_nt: TGTGCCAGCAGCAGGGGGGGTCCGGGATACGAGCAGTACTTC

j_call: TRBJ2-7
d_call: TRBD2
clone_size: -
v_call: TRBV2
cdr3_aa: CASSGNREDRAVYEQYF
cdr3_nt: TGTGCCAGCAGTGGGAATCGGGAGGACCGGGCAGTCTACGAGCAGTACTTC

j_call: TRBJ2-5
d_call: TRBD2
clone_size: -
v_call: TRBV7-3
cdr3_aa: CASSLGGGRETQYF
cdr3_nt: TGTGCCAGCAGCTTGGGCGGGGGAAGGGAGACCCAGTACTTC

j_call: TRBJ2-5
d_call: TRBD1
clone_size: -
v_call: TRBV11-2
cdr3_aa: CASTKQGESQYF
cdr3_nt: TGTGCCAGCACCAAGCAGGGGGAATCCCAGTACTTC

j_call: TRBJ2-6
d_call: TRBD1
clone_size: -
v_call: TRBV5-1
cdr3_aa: CASSSLPGQENSGANVLTF
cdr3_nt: TGCGCCAGCAGCTCCCTTCCGGGACAGGAGAACTCTGGGGCCAACGTCCTGACTTTC

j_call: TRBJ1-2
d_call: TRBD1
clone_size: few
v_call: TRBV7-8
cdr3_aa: CASSSGQGYGYTF
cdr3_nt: TGTGCCAGCAGCTCGGGACAGGGGTATGGCTACACCTTC

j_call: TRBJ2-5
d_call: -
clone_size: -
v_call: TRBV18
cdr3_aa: CASSPIPGAQETQYF
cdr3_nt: TGTGCCAGCTCACCAATTCCGGGAGCTCAAGAGACCCAGTACTTC

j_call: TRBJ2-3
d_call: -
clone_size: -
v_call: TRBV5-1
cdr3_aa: CASSPTRGADTQYF
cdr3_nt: TGCGCCAGCAGCCCGACCAGGGGGGCAGATACGCAGTATTTT

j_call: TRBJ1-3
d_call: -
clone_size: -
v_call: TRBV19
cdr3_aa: CASNPMSSGNTIYF
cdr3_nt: TGTGCCAGTAACCCGATGAGCTCTGGAAACACCATATATTTT

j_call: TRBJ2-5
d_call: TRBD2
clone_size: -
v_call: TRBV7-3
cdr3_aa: CASSLLAGEAETQYF
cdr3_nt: TGTGCCAGCAGCTTACTAGCGGGAGAGGCAGAGACCCAGTACTTC

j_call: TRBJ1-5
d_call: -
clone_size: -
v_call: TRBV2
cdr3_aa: CASSDWGLGNQPQHF
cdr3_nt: TGTGCCAGCAGTGACTGGGGCTTAGGCAATCAGCCCCAGCATTTT

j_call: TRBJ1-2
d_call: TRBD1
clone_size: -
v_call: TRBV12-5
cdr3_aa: CASGAPGQGAFQGYTF
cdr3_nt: TGTGCTAGTGGTGCACCGGGACAGGGGGCTTTTCAGGGCTACACCTTC

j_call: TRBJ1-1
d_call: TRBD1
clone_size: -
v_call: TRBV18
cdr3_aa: CASSPTDRGLGTEAFF
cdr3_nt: TGTGCCAGCTCACCCACAGACAGGGGGTTGGGCACTGAAGCTTTCTTT

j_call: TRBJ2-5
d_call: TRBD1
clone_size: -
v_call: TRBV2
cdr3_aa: CATGQGGETQYF
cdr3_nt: TGTGCCACAGGACAGGGCGGGGAGACCCAGTACTTC

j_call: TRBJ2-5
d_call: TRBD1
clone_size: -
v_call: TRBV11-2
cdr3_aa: CASSTVDRVWETQYF
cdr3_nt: TGTGCCAGCAGCACGGTCGACAGGGTCTGGGAGACCCAGTACTTC

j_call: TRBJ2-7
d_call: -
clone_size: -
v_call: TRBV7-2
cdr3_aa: CASSQTRGNYDEQYF
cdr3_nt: TGTGCCAGCAGCCAAACCCGGGGTAACTACGACGAGCAGTACTTC

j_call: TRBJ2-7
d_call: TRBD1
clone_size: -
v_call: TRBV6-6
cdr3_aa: CASSRDRAYEQYF
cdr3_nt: TGTGCCAGCAGTCGGGACAGGGCCTACGAGCAGTACTTC

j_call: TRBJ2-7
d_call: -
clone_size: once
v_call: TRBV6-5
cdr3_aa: CASSSGGTSEQYF
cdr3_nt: TGTGCCAGCAGCTCCGGTGGAACCTCCGAGCAGTACTTC

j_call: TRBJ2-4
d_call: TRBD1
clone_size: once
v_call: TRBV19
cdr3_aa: CASSTGTARAKNIQYF
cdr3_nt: TGTGCCAGTAGTACCGGGACAGCCCGAGCCAAAAACATTCAGTACTTC

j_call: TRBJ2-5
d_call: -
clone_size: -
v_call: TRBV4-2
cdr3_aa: CASSQDNAGQETQYF
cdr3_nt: TGTGCCAGCAGCCAAGACAACGCGGGTCAAGAGACCCAGTACTTC

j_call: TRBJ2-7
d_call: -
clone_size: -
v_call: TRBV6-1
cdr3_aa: CASSGTRTTVLYEQYF
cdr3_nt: TGTGCCAGCAGTGGAACCAGGACAACCGTACTGTACGAGCAGTACTTC

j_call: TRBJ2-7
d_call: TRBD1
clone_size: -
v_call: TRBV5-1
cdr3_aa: CASSQDRGVYEQYF
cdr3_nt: TGCGCCAGCAGCCAAGACAGGGGGGTCTACGAGCAGTACTTC

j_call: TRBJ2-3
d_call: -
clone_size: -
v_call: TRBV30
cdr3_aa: CAWVPGPAVNTQYF
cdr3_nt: TGTGCCTGGGTCCCAGGCCCCGCAGTGAATACGCAGTATTTT

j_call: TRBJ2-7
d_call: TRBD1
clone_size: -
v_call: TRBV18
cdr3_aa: CASSSGTGGEQYF
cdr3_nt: TGTGCCAGCTCATCCGGGACAGGAGGGGAGCAGTACTTC